These 17 T cell receptor beta chains originate from one sample sequenced in a study of cytomegalovirus exposure and HLA in healthy donors. The PCR had 60 Vbeta and 13 Jbeta primers. The protocol was immunoSEQ multiplex PCR, while the TCRdb copy is restricted to in-frame clones and leaves out a portion. This table holds hundreds of thousands of clones, just over 75% found once. Sequencing input: PBMCs. The receptors shown here come from a woman between 55 and 75 years old in good health and CMV-seropositive.

This clone was found a few times. The V and J genes are TRBV7-9 and TRBJ1-2, with D tentatively TRBD1 (6 bases). The CDR3 totals 14 residues. CDR1 and CDR2 from the germline V gene are SEHNR and FQNEAQ (reference sequence). Trimming shortened V by 5 bases and J by 2 bases, and 12 bases separated the two germline ends. Written as DNA, the CDR3 is TGTGCCAGCAGCCCCGGACAGAGCAACTATGGCTACACCTTC. Protein sequence: CASSPGQSNYGYTF. Based on the CDR3 plus reference TRBV7-9 and TRBJ1-2, the full variable domain is DTGVSQNPRHKITKRGQNVTFRCDPISEHNRLYWYRQTLGQGPEFLTYFQNEAQLEKSRLLSDRFSAERPKGSFSTLEIQRTEQGDSAMYLCASSPGQSNYGYTFGSGTRLTVV.

This rearrangement joins TRBV21-1 to TRBJ1-1. TRBV21-1 is designated a pseudogene. The CDR3 covers 15 residues. Here the CDR3 DNA reads TGTGCCAGCAGCCAAACCTTGGTGAGCGACACTGAAGCTTTCTTT. Translation: CASSQTLVSDTEAFF.

This clone has a handful of counts. The genes are TRBV6-5 and TRBJ2-3; D remains unclear. V was pared by 0 bases and J by 1 base, with 5 bases between. Germline CDR1 reads MNHEY; CDR2 reads SVGAGI. CDR3 size: 14 residues. CDR3: CASSYSLGTDTQYF. The CDR3 DNA sequence: TGTGCCAGCAGTTACTCGTTAGGCACAGATACGCAGTATTTT.

The J gene is TRBJ2-1, the V gene TRBV18; 9 bases map to TRBD2. Trimming cost V 0 bases and J 9 bases; bases outside gene matches: 9. This CDR3 has 16 amino acids. Germline V CDR1 and CDR2: KGHSH, LQKENI. The CDR3, as DNA: TGTGCCAGCTCACCACCGCTGGCGGGAGGGCCGGGTGAGCAGTTCTTC. Translating gives CASSPPLAGGPGEQFF.

The chain joins TRBV18 to TRBJ1-5, with D possibly being TRBD1 (5 bases). CDR1 is KGHSH and CDR2 is LQKENI in the germline V gene. The CDR3 extends over 15 amino acids. V lost 2 bases to trimming and J lost 4 bases, with 12 bases between them. The CDR3 nucleotides read TGTGCCAGCTCACCAGACGGGGGAGGGAATCAGCCCCAGCATTTT. This translates into CASSPDGGGNQPQHF.

This clone turned up a few times. The chain combines TRBV7-2 with TRBJ2-7, with D possibly matching TRBD2 (5 bases). Per the germline V gene, CDR1 is SGHTA and CDR2 is FQGNSA. The CDR3 is 15 residues long. V dropped 1 base and J dropped 1 base, with 11 bases sitting between them. CDR3 DNA: TGTGCCAGCAGCTTAGTGAGCGGACTGTCCTACGAGCAGTACTTC. Protein sequence: CASSLVSGLSYEQYF.

The V gene is TRBV10-2, the J gene TRBJ1-2; no clear D gene. Germline lookup yields CDR1 WSHSY and CDR2 SAAADI. Trimming pared 4 bases from V and 8 bases from J, leaving 20 bases between. The CDR3 has 15 residues. CDR3 in amino acids: CASSGYPGPEGGYTF. The DNA of the CDR3 is TGCGCCAGCAGTGGTTATCCAGGACCTGAGGGCGGCTACACCTTC.

This clone showed up just a few times. The genes are TRBV6-1 and TRBJ2-5; D call uncertain. V lost 5 bases, J lost 1 base, and 11 bases lay in between. Germline V gives CDR1 MNHNS, CDR2 SASEGT. CDR3 length: 14 amino acids. The CDR3 sequence is CASSLEWIQETQYF. CDR3 coding DNA: TGTGCCAGCAGTCTAGAATGGATCCAAGAGACCCAGTACTTC.

CDR3 sequence reads: CASSLVGEQFF. The CDR3 nucleotides read TGTGCCAGCAGCTTAGTCGGTGAGCAGTTCTTC. The chain employs TRBV7-2 and TRBJ2-1; D gene ambiguous. V dropped 1 base and J dropped 9 bases, with 4 bases sitting between them. The CDR3 extends over 11 amino acids. The V gene's germline CDR1 is SGHTA and CDR2 FQGNSA.

The J gene is TRBJ1-2, the V gene TRBV6-1, with D hard to call. Germline CDR1 MNHNS, CDR2 SASEGT. The CDR3 has 13 amino acids. V lost 2 bases to trimming and J lost 4 bases, with 8 bases between them. For the CDR3, the DNA is TGTGCCAGCAGTGAACAGACTCGCTATGGCTACACCTTC. Residues: CASSEQTRYGYTF.

The rearrangement uses TRBV4-3 and TRBJ2-2, with 9 bases lining up with TRBD1. The germline V gene has CDR1 LGHNA and CDR2 YSLEER. V lost 0 bases to trimming and J lost 5 bases; unmatched junction nucleotides: 10. This CDR3 spans 18 amino acids. The CDR3 region is CASSQDYIGQGLTGELFF. Written as DNA, the CDR3 is TGCGCCAGCAGCCAAGATTATATCGGACAGGGGTTGACCGGGGAGCTGTTTTTT.

The gene calls are TRBV10-1 and TRBJ2-1; 8 bases are shared with TRBD1. The CDR3 contains 14 residues. Germline V CDR1 and CDR2: WNHNN, SYGVQD (reference sequence). The V segment lost 6 bases and the J segment 10 bases; nucleotides outside the gene matches: 11. The CDR3 here is CASSKGTGGGEQFF. Here the CDR3 DNA reads TGCGCCAGCAGCAAAGGGACAGGCGGTGGAGAGCAGTTCTTC.

J is TRBJ1-6 and V is TRBV9; 7 bases agree with TRBD1. The CDR3 extends over 15 amino acids. Per germline, CDR1 SGDLS and CDR2 YYNGEE. Germline trimming cut 4 bases from V and 10 bases from J; bases unmatched to any gene: 11. CDR3 nucleotides: TGTGCCAGCAGCCTAAGACAGGGTGCGGAGTCACCCCTCCACTTT. This gives the protein CASSLRQGAESPLHF.

The chain joins TRBV7-9 to TRBJ1-2; 9 nucleotides line up with TRBD1. Germline loops: CDR1 SEHNR, CDR2 FQNEAQ (reference sequence). The ends lost 1 base at V and 6 bases at J; junction bases unmatched: 6. The CDR3 is 15 residues long. The CDR3 DNA is TGTGCCAGCAGCTTAGGAGCTGGACAGGGGAATGGCTACACCTTC. Translating gives CASSLGAGQGNGYTF.

Concerning this clone itself: The sample contains more than one DNA sequence encoding this CDR3. The chain recombines TRBV7-9 with TRBJ1-1, with 9 nucleotides matching TRBD1. Germline values: CDR1 SEHNR, CDR2 FQNEAQ (reference sequence). Trimming at V came to 5 bases and at J to 1 base, leaving 2 bases not matched to a gene. The CDR3 runs 14 residues. The CDR3 sequence: CASSPGQGNTEAFF. The DNA of the CDR3 is TGTGCCAGCAGCCCGGGACAGGGGAACACTGAAGCTTTCTTT. Filled out from reference TRBV7-9 and TRBJ1-1, the complete variable domain reads DTGVSQNPRHKITKRGQNVTFRCDPISEHNRLYWYRQTLGQGPEFLTYFQNEAQLEKSRLLSDRFSAERPKGSFSTLEIQRTEQGDSAMYLCASSPGQGNTEAFFGQGTRLTVV.

This clone was detected only once. The chain combines TRBV2 with TRBJ2-1, with 11 bases aligning to TRBD2. Germline CDR1 SNHLY, CDR2 FYNNEI. CDR3 length: 15 amino acids. V trimming: 4 bases; J trimming: 5 bases; junction bases outside the gene matches: 4. This CDR3 reads CASSVAGGDDNEQFF. CDR3 sequence (DNA): TGTGCCAGCAGTGTAGCGGGAGGGGACGACAATGAGCAGTTCTTC.

This chain links TRBV9 with TRBJ1-1; weak D call: TRBD1 (5 bases). Germline V gene lookup returns CDR1 SGDLS and CDR2 YYNGEE. The CDR3 has 15 amino acids. V lost 4 bases and J lost 6, with 19 bases in between. In DNA, the CDR3 is TGTGCCAGCAGCAGGCGTAATTCAGGGTCGTCTGAAGCTTTCTTT. This encodes CASSRRNSGSSEAFF.